This T cell receptor beta chain is drawn from a study of radiation and T cells in renal cell carcinoma. Findings and caveats of the study: Without pretreatment biopsies, baseline tumor clonotype presence was undetermined.

Method: immunoSEQ multiplex PCR; TCRdb's copy keeps in-frame clones and lacks some. The data contain about 83,000 clones, over 65% of them singletons. Worth noting for this clone: The antigen is unknown.

This sample's time point: blood 4 weeks post-SBRT, at nephrectomy. Treatment indicated: 15 Gy SBRT to primary tumor, nephrectomy 4 weeks later. Nephrectomy followed 15 Gy stereotactic body radiation by 4 weeks. Blood was sampled at baseline, 2 weeks and 4 weeks after SBRT. Trimming pared 6 bases from V and 4 bases from J, leaving 15 bases between. This CDR3 region has 15 residues. Germline assignment: CDR1 MDHEN and CDR2 SYDVKM. This sample comprised blood, obtained from a patient whose treatment included radiotherapy and nephrectomy. The J gene is TRBJ1-4, the V gene TRBV28; maybe TRBD1 (5 bases). This sequence originates from an older woman with renal cell carcinoma. The CDR3 loop reads CASRGTGGGNEKLFF. In DNA, the CDR3 is TGTGCCAGCAGGGGAACCGGGGGGGGTAATGAAAAACTGTTTTTT. The complete variable domain, with remaining parts taken from reference TRBV28 and TRBJ1-4, reads DVKVTQSSRYLVKRTGEKVFLECVQDMDHENMFWYRQDPGLGLRLIYFSYDVKMKEKGDIPEGYSVSREKKERFSLILESASTNQTSMYLCASRGTGGGNEKLFFGSGTQLSVL.